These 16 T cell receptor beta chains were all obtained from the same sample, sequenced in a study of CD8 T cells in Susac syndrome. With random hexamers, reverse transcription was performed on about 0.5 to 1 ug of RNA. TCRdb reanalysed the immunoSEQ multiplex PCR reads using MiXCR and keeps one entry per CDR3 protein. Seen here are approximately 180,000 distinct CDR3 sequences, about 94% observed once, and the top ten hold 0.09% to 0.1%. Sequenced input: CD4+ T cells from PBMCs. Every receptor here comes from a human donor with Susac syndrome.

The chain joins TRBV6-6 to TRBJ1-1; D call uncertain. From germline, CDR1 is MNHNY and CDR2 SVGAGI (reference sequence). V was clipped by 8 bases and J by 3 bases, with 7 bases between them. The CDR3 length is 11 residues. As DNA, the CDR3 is TGTGCCAGCGGAATGGACACTGAAGCTTTCTTT. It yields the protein CASGMDTEAFF.

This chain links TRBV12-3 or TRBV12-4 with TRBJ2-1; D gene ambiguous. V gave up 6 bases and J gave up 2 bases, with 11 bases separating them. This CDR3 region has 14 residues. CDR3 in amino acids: CASRSASTYNEQFF. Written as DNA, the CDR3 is TGTGCCAGCAGGTCCGCGTCTACCTACAATGAGCAGTTCTTC.

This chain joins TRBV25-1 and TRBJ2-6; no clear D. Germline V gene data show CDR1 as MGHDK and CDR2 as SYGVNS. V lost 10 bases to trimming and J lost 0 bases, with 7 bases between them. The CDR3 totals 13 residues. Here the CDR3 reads CATQISGANVLTF. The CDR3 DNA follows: TGTGCCACCCAGATCTCTGGGGCCAACGTCCTGACTTTC.

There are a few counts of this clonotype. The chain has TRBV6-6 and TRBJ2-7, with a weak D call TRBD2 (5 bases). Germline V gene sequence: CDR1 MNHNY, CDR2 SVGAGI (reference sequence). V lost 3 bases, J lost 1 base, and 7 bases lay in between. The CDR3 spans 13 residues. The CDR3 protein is CASSYSGSYEQYF. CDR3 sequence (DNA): TGTGCCAGCAGTTATTCGGGATCCTACGAGCAGTACTTC.

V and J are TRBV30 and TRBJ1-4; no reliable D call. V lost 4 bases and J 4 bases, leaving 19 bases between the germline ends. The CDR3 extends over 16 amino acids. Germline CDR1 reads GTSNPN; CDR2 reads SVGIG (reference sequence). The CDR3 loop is CAWMSSGGPLNEKLFF. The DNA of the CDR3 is TGTGCCTGGATGTCGTCAGGAGGTCCCCTTAATGAAAAACTGTTTTTT.

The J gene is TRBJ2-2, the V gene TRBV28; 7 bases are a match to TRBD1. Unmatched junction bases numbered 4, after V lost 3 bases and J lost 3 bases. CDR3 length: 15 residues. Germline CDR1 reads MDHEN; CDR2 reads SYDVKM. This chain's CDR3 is CASSFRTGDTGELFF. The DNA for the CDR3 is TGTGCCAGCAGTTTTAGGACAGGAGACACCGGGGAGCTGTTTTTT.

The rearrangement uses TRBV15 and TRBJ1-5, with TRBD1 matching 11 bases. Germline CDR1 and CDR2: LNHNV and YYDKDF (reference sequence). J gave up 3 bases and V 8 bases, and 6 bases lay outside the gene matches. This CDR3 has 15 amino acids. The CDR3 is CATAPGQGVNQPQHF. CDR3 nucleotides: TGTGCCACCGCTCCGGGACAGGGGGTCAATCAGCCCCAGCATTTT. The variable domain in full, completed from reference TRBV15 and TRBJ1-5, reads DAMVIQNPRYQVTQFGKPVTLSCSQTLNHNVMYWYQQKSSQAPKLLFHYYDKDFNNEADTPDNFQSRRPNTSFCFLDIRSPGLGDTAMYLCATAPGQGVNQPQHFGDGTRLSIL.

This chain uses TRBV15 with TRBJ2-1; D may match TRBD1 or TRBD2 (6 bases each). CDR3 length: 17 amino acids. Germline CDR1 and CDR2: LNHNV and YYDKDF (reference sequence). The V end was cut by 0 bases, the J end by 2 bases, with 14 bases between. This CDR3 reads CATSRDRGTSAYNEQFF. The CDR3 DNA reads TGTGCCACCAGCAGAGATCGGGGGACATCCGCCTACAATGAGCAGTTCTTC.

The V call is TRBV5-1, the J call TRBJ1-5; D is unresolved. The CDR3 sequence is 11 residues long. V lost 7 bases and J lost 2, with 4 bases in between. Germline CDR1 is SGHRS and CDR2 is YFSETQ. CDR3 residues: CASRRNQPQHF. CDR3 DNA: TGCGCCAGCCGACGCAATCAGCCCCAGCATTTT.

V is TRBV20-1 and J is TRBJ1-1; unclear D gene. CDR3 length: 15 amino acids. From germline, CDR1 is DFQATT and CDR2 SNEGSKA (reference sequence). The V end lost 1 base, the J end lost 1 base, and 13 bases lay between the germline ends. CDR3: CSARGRRPQNTEAFF. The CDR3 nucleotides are TGCAGTGCTAGAGGTCGAAGACCGCAGAACACTGAAGCTTTCTTT.

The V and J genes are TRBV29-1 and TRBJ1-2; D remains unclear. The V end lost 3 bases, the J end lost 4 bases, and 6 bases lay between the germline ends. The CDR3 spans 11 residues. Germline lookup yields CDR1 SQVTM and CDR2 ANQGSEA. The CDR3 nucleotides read TGCAGCGTTGAGGTCTCCTATGGCTACACCTTC. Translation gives CSVEVSYGYTF.

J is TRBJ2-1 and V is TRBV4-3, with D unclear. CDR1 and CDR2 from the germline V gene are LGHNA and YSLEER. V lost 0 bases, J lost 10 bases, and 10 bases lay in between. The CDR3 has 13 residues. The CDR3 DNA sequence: TGCGCCAGCAGCCAAGATTCCCTACAGGAGCAGTTCTTC. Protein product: CASSQDSLQEQFF.

CDR3 coding DNA: TGTGCCAGCTCACAATCGACAACCACGAACACCGGGGAGCTGTTTTTT. Its translation is CASSQSTTTNTGELFF. This rearrangement joins TRBV18 to TRBJ2-2, with D unresolved. CDR1 and CDR2 from the germline V gene are KGHSH and LQKENI. V was pared by 4 bases and J by 0 bases, with 12 bases between. The CDR3 consists of 16 residues. Full variable domain (outside the CDR3, taken from reference TRBV18 and TRBJ2-2): NAGVMQNPRHLVRRRGQEARLRCSPMKGHSHVYWYRQLPEEGLKFMVYLQKENIIDESGMPKERFSAEFPKEGPSILRIQQVVRGDSAAYFCASSQSTTTNTGELFFGEGSRLTVL.

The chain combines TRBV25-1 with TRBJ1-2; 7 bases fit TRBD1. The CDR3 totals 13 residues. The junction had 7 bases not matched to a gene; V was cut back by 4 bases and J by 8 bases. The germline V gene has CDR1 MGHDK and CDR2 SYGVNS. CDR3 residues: CASSGLDREGYTF. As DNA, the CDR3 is TGTGCCAGCAGTGGGCTTGACAGGGAAGGCTACACCTTC.

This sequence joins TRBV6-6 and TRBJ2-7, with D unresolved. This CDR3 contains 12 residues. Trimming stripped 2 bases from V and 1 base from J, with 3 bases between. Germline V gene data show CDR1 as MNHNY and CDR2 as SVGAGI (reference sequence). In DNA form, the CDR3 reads TGTGCCAGCAGTTACAGGTCCTACGAGCAGTACTTC. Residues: CASSYRSYEQYF.

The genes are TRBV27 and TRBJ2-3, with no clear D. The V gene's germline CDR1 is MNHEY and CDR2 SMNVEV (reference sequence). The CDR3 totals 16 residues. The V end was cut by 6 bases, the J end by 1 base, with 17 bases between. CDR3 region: CASRIRWIARTDTQYF. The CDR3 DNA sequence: TGTGCCAGCAGGATTAGGTGGATTGCCCGCACAGATACGCAGTATTTT.